Reported below is one TCR beta chain. This entry comes from a study of control samples from healthy donors and cancer patients. The data were produced by immunoSEQ multiplex PCR, yet TCRdb's version contains in-frame clones alone and is incomplete. The profile shows some 150,000 clones, around 94% of them singletons. Germline CDR1 is MNHEY and CDR2 is SVGEGT. V was clipped by 6 bases and J by 4 bases, with 22 bases between them. The CDR3 spans 16 residues. V and J are TRBV6-2 or TRBV6-3 and TRBJ2-7; D possibly uses TRBD1 or TRBD2 (5 bases each). The sample comprised PBMCs. The sequence came from a man aged 55 to 70 with colorectal cancer. CDR3 nucleotide sequence: TGTGCCAGCAGCCCCAGAGGGACCCCTCGAGAGTACGAGCAGTACTTC. Protein sequence: CASSPRGTPREYEQYF.